This T cell receptor (beta chain) was observed in a study of neurological immune-mediated disorders. This clonotype was counted ten times or more. Its cognate antigen is unknown. Study-wide results and limits: No link was found between any clinical or MRI feature and the multiple sclerosis repertoire cluster.

TCRdb re-called the 5' RACE reads with MiXCR, one entry per CDR3 protein. The table includes 25,000 to 30,000 distinct CDR3 sequences, around 3.2% detected once. Sequenced sample: PBMCs. The TCR comes from a woman in her 30s with multiple sclerosis.

CDR3 DNA sequence: TGCAGTGCTAGGGGACTAGCGGGAGAGACCCAGTACTTC. Encoded protein: CSARGLAGETQYF. V is TRBV20-1 and J is TRBJ2-5; 12 bases line up with TRBD2. J lost 4 bases, V lost 3 bases, and 0 bases had no gene match. The CDR3 extends over 13 amino acids. In germline, CDR1 is DFQATT, CDR2 SNEGSKA (reference sequence).